This T cell receptor (beta chain) is drawn from a study of T cells in Graves' hyperthyroidism and ophthalmopathy. Notes on the study in general: Appearing also in blood were most of the thyroid clonotypes expanded above 0.001.

Comments on this clonotype: Its specificity is not known. The junction differs from germline at one of its ends, possibly a read error.

The V gene's germline CDR1 is MGHRA and CDR2 YSYEKL. CDR3 length: 15 amino acids. Diagnosis of hyperthyroidism was new in patients aged 18 to 65, and its duration was under 2 months. Reasons for excluding patients were uncontrolled infection, other autoimmune disease, pregnancy or lactation. Template material for amplifying TCR beta CDR3 regions consisted of RNA transcripts. The study used the HTBI primer set for a first-round RT-PCR of the TCR CDR3. TCRdb ran MiXCR on the multiplex PCR reads and lists one entry per CDR3 protein. The sample holds fewer than 500,000 distinct CDR3 sequences; 13% are singletons and the top ten take more than 20%.

The chain has TRBV4-1 and TRBJ1-3; D is possibly TRBD1 (6 bases). This sequence originates from a man aged 30-40 years with Graves' hyperthyroidism that later progressed to Graves' ophthalmopathy. The specimen sequenced was blood. The CDR3 DNA sequence: TGCTCCAGCAGCCAAGATGGGGGGCAAGGAAACACCATATATTTT. It translates to CSSSQDGGQGNTIYF.